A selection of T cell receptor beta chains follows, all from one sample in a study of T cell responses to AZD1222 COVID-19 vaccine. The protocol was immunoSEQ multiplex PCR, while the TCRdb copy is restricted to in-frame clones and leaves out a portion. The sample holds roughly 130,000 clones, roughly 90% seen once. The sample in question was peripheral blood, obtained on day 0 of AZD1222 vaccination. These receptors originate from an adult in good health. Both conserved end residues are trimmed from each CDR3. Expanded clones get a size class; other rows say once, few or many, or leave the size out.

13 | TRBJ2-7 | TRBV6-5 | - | ASSYGTGGVNEQY
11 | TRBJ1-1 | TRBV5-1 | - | ASSLDRRTEAF
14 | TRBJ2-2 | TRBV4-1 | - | ASSQGRGQVTGELF
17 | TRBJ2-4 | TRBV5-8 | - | ASSRPGLAGGRAKNIQY
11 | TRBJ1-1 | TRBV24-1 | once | ATSGRGNTEAF
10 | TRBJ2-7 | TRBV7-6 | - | ASSLARREQY
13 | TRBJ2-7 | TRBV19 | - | ASSSRLAGGYEQY
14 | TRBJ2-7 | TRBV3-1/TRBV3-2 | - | ASSQLSGSRGYEQY
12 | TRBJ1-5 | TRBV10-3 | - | AISRDSPNQPQH
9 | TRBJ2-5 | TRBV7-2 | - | ASSFKETQY
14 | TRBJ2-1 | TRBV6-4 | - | ASSKTGTSGANEQF
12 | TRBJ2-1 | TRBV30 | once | AWDRGRTYNEQF
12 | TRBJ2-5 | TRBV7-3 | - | ASSKTANQETQY
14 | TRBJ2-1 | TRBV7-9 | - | ASSSPGMGGLNEQF
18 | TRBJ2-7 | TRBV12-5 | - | ASGLGTTARGNRSSYEQY
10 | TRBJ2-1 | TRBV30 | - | AWTSGRNEQF
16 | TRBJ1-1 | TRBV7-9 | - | ASSLANPPGTSNCEAF
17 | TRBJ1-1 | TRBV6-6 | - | ASSPDTIVLRKRHTEAF
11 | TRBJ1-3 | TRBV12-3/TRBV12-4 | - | ASSGGPGNTIY
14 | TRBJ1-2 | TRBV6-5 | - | ASSYSKQGDLYGYT
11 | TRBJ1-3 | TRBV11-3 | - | ASSQGSGNTIY
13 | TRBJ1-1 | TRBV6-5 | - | ASTPLGTKNTEAF
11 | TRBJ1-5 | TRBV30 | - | AWADDTNQPQH
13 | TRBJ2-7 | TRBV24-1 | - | ATSDTSGRSDEQY
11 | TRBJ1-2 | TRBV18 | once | ASSQDPMGGYT
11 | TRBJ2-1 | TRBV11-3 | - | ASSPNTGAEQF
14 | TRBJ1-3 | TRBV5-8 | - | ASSLVVSGTGNTIY
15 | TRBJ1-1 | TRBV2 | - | ASRRQGPFPWNTEAF
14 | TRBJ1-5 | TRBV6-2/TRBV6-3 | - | ASSYGGGRINQPQH
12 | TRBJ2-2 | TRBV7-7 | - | ASSKTGATGELF
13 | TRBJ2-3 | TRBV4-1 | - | ASSFLAGVTDTQY
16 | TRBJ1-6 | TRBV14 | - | ASSQDHGFGLLASPLH
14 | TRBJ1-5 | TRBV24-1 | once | ATSDALGVSNQPQH
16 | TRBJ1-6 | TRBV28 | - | ASSGAGQGAFLRSPLH
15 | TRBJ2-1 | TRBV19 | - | ASSPRGRQSSYNEQF
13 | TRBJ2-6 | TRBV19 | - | ASRQASSGANVLT
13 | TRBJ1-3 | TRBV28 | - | ASSLKRRSGNTIY
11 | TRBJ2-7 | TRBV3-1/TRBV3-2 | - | ASSQGRVGEQY
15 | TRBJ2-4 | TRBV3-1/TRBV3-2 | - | ASSCIAPLQRKNIQY
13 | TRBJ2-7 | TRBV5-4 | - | ASSLGRGSSYEQY
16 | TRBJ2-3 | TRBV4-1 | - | ASSRNIDLAGGIDTQY
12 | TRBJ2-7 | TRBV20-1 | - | SASFDGGSNEQY
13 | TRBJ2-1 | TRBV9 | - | ASGGRDRNLNEQF
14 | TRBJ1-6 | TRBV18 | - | ASSPTGTGNNSPLH
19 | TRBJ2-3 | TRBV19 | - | ASSIASQETVKEELTDTQY
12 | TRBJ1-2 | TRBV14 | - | ASSQERQNYGYT
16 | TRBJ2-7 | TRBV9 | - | ASSVGLAGGRASYEQY
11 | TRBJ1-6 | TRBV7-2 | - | ASSQDPVSPLH
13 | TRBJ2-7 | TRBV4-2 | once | ASSQDPSAAYEQY
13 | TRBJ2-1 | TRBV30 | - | AWEDRQGPYNEQF
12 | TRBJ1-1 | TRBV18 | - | ASSPFREYTEAF
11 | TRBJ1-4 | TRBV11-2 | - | ASRRAGNEKLF
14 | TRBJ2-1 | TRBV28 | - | ASSLPGLAGASEQF
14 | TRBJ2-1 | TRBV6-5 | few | ASSSSQGGGYNEQF
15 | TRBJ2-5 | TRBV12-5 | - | ASGLVRPGLASETQY
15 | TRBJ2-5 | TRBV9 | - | ASSKQWGRESTETQY
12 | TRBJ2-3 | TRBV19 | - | ASSIETSTDTQY
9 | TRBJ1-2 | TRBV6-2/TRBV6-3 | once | ASSYSSGYT
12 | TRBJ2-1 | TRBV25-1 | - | ASSDRPGRNEQF
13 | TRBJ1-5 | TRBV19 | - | ASSIGSGAGQPQH